This TCR beta chain was identified during a study of CXCR3-negative and CXCR3-positive naive CD8 T cells. UMI-tagged TRB cDNA libraries were built via 5' RACE. TCRdb re-called the 5' RACE reads and catalogs CDR3 proteins one per entry, DNA excluded. This table lists 5,700 or so distinct CDR3 sequences. This CDR3 contains 15 residues. Germline loops: CDR1 SQVTM, CDR2 ANQGSEA. Study-wide points: Cryopreservation partially decreased CXCR3 expression, and most assays used fresh PBMCs. A higher hydrophobicity marked the TRB CDR3s of CXCR3-positive naive cells versus CXCR3-negative naive cells. With surface CD5 comparable between naive subsets, TCR strength was estimated using properties derived from the TRB CDR3.

Sorting yielded triplicates of approximately 300,000 cells for each CD8+ T cell subset. Regarding this clonotype: Its matching antigen is unknown.

The origin of this receptor is a human donor in good health. Some clones in this sample may be carry-over from other donors' samples. The material sequenced was naive CXCR3+ CD8+ T cells from blood. Subset described: CD45RO-CCR7+CD27+CD95- naive CD8+ T cells expressing CXCR3 (TNR3+). The chain joins TRBV29-1 to TRBJ2-1; the TCRdb call, TRBD2, lacks DNA for checking. The CDR3 spells CSVGPSGGYGNEQFF.